This T cell receptor (beta chain) is drawn from a study of blood T cell repertoires in COVID-19 (dated by TCRdb to about 2020). Context from the whole study: Samples covering the acute and convalescent phases of COVID-19 were provided by collaborators in the United States, Italy and Spain. The dataset comprised deeply sampled blood TCRbeta repertoires from subjects exposed to, actively infected with, or recovered from COVID-19. A freely available public database, intended as a resource for researchers studying the immune response to SARS-CoV-2, is where the repertoires were released. Where available, HLA class I and class II types were obtained from metadata supplied by the sample provider rather than from assay-based typing. Sample metadata almost always included a de-identified subject ID, COVID-19 status, age in years and sex. Samples came from the ongoing ImmuneRACE study (first 160 participants) plus 1,254 subjects from 6 global collaborators. The material from the prospective study consisted of cDNA or gDNA derived from T cells, B-cell-depleted T cells, or PBMCs. The research as a whole found: The amount of clinical and demographic metadata varied by source and participant and was provided uncurated.

TCRbeta CDR3 regions were amplified from genomic DNA using the immunoSEQ Assay, a bias-controlled multiplex PCR. On the authors' methods: The number of nucleated cells in each sample was estimated from the amplification of reference gene primers within the assay. Sequence reads were collapsed and filtered to measure the absolute abundance of every unique TCRbeta CDR3 rearrangement. For each sample, productive Simpson clonality was calculated by taking the square root of Simpson's diversity index across productive rearrangements. This is the immuneACCESS table as TCRdb keeps it, with only in-frame sequences that have V and J called. A part of the clones is gone; compared with another copy, unresolved V genes explain less than half, and the rest is unexplained. V and J calls and clone size are as listed in that table; D and trimming were resolved from the DNA. For this sample the table gives some 19,000 clones, of which under 90% were detected only once. 9.5% to 11% of the sample is in the top ten clones.

Comments on this clone: The antigen it recognizes is unknown. No much larger clone exists at a distance of one base, and base qualities are not known.

At the junction V is shortened by 2 bases and J by 8 bases, with 6 bases in between. Measured from the cysteine to the phenylalanine, the CDR3 is 12 residues long. Only the CDR3 DNA is retained, 36 bases long and in frame from the first base. Whole blood was collected in K2EDTA tubes by collaborating institutions according to the institutions' own protocols. For TCRbeta analysis, collaborators shipped samples in one of three forms: frozen whole blood, isolated PBMCs, or DNA extracted from either of those sample types. This sequence was found in an elderly man with acute or convalescent COVID-19. Sequencing used peripheral blood. The rearrangement combines TRBV12-3 or TRBV12-4 with TRBJ2-2, with the identity of the D gene unclear. CDR3 region: CASSLSRGELFF. The DNA is as follows: TGTGCCAGCAGTTTATCGAGGGGGGAGCTGTTTTTT.